This T cell receptor beta chain originates from a study of blood T cell repertoires in COVID-19. The CDR3 runs to 15 residues. Germline V gene lookup returns CDR1 ENHRY and CDR2 SYGVKD. The V and J ends lost 6 bases and 7 bases, in that order; junction bases with no gene match: 14. The protocol was immunoSEQ multiplex PCR, while the TCRdb copy is restricted to in-frame clones and leaves out a portion. The table has 50,000 or so clones, around 80% seen once. This clone was counted many times. The chain couples TRBV10-3 to TRBJ1-2; 7 nucleotides match TRBD1. The sequenced material came from peripheral blood. The receptor comes from an older man with acute or convalescent COVID-19. The CDR3 DNA follows: TGTGCCATCAGCGACGACAGGGAGGTAGGAGGTGGCTACACCTTC. This sequence encodes CAISDDREVGGGYTF.